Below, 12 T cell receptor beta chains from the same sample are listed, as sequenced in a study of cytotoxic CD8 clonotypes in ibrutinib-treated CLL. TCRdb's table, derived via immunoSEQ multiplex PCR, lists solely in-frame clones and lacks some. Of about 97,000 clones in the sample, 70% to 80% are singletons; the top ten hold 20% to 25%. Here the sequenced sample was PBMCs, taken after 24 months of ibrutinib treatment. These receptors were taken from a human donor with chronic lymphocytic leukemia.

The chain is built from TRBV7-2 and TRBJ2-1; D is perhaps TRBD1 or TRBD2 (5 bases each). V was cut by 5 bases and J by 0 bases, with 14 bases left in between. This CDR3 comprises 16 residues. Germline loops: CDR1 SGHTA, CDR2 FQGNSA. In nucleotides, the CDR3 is TGTGCCAGCAGCCGCCAGGGACCAAGCTCCTACAATGAGCAGTTCTTC. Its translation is CASSRQGPSSYNEQFF.

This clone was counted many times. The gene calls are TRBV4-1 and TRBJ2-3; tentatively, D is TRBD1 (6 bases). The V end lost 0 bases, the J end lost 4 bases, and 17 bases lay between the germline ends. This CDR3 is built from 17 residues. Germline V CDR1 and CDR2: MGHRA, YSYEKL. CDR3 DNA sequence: TGCGCCAGCAGCCAAGATACGAACAGGGACGTCCCAGATACGCAGTATTTT. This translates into CASSQDTNRDVPDTQYF.

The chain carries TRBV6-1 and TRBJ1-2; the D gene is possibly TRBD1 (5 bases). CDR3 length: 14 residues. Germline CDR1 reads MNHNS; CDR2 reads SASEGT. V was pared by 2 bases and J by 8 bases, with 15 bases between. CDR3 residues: CASSESDNIRGYTF. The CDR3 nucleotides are TGTGCCAGCAGTGAATCGGACAATATCCGAGGCTACACCTTC.

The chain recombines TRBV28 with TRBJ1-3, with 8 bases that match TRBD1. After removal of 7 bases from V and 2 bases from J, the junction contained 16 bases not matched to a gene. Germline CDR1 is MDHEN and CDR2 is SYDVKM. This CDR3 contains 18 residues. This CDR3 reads CASTSRDRTIDPGNTIYF. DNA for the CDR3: TGTGCCAGCACGTCCCGGGACAGGACGATCGACCCTGGAAACACCATATATTTT.

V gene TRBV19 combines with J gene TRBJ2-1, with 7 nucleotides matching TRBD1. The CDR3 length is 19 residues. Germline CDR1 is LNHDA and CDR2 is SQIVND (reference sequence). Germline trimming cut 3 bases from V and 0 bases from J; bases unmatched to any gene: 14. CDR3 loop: CASSILRTGSKSSYNEQFF. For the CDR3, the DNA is TGTGCCAGTAGTATCCTCCGGACAGGTTCCAAGAGCTCCTACAATGAGCAGTTCTTC.

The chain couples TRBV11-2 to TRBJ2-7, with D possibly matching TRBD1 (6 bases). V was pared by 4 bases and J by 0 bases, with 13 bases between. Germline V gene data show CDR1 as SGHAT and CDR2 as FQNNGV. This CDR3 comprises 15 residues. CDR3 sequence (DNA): TGTGCCAGCAGCTGGGGATCGACAGGCTCCTACGAGCAGTACTTC. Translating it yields CASSWGSTGSYEQYF. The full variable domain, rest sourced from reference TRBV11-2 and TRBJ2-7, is EAGVAQSPRYKIIEKRQSVAFWCNPISGHATLYWYQQILGQGPKLLIQFQNNGVVDDSQLPKDRFSAERLKGVDSTLKIQPAKLEDSAVYLCASSWGSTGSYEQYFGPGTRLTVT.

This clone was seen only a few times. CDR3 in amino acids: CASSLQGFNGYTF. CDR3 coding DNA: TGTGCCAGCAGTTTACAGGGTTTCAATGGCTACACCTTC. The chain uses TRBV27 and TRBJ1-2, with D possibly matching TRBD1 (5 bases). This CDR3 is 13 amino acids long. Germline V gene lookup returns CDR1 MNHEY and CDR2 SMNVEV (reference sequence). Trimming shortened V by 2 bases and J by 6 bases, and 10 bases separated the two germline ends.

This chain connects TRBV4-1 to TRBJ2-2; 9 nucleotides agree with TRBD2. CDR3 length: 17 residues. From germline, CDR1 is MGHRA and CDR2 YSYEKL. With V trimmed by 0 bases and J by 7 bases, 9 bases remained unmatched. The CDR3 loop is CASSQDPGLATGGELFF. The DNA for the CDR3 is TGCGCCAGCAGCCAAGACCCGGGACTAGCAACGGGCGGGGAGCTGTTTTTT.

The CDR3 region is CSVEPGQGHRELFF. The CDR3 DNA sequence: TGCAGCGTAGAGCCGGGACAGGGTCACCGGGAGCTGTTTTTT. The J gene is TRBJ2-2, the V gene TRBV29-1; TRBD1 agrees at 9 bases. The ends lost 6 bases at V and 9 bases at J; junction bases unmatched: 11. Per the germline V gene, CDR1 is SQVTM and CDR2 is ANQGSEA. This CDR3 is 14 amino acids long.

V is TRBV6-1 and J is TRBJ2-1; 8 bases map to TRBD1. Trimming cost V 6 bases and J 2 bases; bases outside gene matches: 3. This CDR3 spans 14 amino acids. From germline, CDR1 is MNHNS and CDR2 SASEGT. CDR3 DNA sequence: TGTGCCAGCAGGTCAGGGGGCGCCTACAATGAGCAGTTCTTC. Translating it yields CASRSGGAYNEQFF.

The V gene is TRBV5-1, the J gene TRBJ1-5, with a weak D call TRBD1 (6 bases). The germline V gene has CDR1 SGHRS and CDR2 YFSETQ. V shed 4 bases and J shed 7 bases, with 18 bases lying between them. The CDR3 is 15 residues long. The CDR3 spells CASSLGTKLGQPQHF. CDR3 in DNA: TGCGCCAGCAGCCTCGGGACAAAATTAGGGCAGCCCCAGCATTTT. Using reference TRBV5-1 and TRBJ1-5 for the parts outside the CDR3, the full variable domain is KAGVTQTPRYLIKTRGQQVTLSCSPISGHRSVSWYQQTPGQGLQFLFEYFSETQRNKGNFPGRFSGRQFSNSRSEMNVSTLELGDSALYLCASSLGTKLGQPQHFGDGTRLSIL.

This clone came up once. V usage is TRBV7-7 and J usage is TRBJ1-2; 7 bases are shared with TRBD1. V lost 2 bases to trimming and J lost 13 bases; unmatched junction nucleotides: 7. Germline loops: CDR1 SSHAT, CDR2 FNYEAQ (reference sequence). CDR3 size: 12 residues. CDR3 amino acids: CASSLPQTGFTF. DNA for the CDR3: TGTGCCAGCAGCTTACCTCAGACAGGGTTCACCTTC.